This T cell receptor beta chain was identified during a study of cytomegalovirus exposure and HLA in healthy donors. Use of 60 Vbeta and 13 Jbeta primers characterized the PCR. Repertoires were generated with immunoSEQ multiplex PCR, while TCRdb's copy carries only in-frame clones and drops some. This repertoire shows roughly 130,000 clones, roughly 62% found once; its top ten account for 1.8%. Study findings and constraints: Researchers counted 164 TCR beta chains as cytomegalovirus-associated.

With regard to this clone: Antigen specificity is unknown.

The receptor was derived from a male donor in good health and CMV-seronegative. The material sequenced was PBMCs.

The DNA for the CDR3 is TGTGCCAGCAGCCAAGGGGCCAGGGACGTCCTGACTTTC. Its protein is CASSQGARDVLTF. The rearrangement links TRBV4-2 to TRBJ2-6; D is possibly TRBD1 (5 bases). The ends were cut back, 1 base at V and 11 bases at J, with 9 bases in the middle. The germline V gene encodes CDR1 LGHNA and CDR2 YNFKEQ. The CDR3 consists of 13 residues.